This TCR beta chain is from a study of blood T cell repertoires in COVID-19. Study details: Acute and convalescent COVID-19 samples came from the United States, Italy and Spain. The cDNA or gDNA used as material had been derived from T cells, B-cell-depleted T cells, or PBMCs.

This clone was recorded only once. Methods used by the authors: Reference gene primer amplification in the assay estimated nucleated cell counts. Sequenced by immunoSEQ multiplex PCR; TCRdb stores in-frame clones only, minus some. From that table come the V and J calls and clone size; the DNA was used to work out D and trimming. The table shows approximately 280,000 clones, with 89% occurring only once. This clonotype was sampled from a man aged 45-65 years with acute or convalescent COVID-19. Sequencing was carried out using peripheral blood.

In nucleotides, the CDR3 is TGCGCCAGCAGCCCCGGACTAGCGGGGGCCGAGGAGACCCAGTACTTC. Its translation is CASSPGLAGAEETQYF. The chain recombines TRBV5-1 with TRBJ2-5, with 13 bases lining up with TRBD2. With V trimmed by 4 bases and J by 5 bases, 8 bases remained unmatched. The CDR3 has 16 amino acids. CDR1 is SGHRS and CDR2 is YFSETQ in the germline V gene. Based on the CDR3 plus reference TRBV5-1 and TRBJ2-5, the full variable domain is KAGVTQTPRYLIKTRGQQVTLSCSPISGHRSVSWYQQTPGQGLQFLFEYFSETQRNKGNFPGRFSGRQFSNSRSEMNVSTLELGDSALYLCASSPGLAGAEETQYFGPGTRLLVL.